One and the same sample provided the 29 T cell receptor beta chains below, sequenced in a study of CD8 T cells in Susac syndrome. The authors reverse transcribed roughly 0.5 to 1 ug RNA with random hexamers. TCRdb redid the calling of the immunoSEQ multiplex PCR reads with MiXCR, one entry per CDR3 protein. The sample shows about 100,000 distinct CDR3 sequences, 95% of them seen only once. The specimen sequenced was CD8+ T cells from PBMCs. Receptor source: a human donor with Susac syndrome.

CDR3 DNA sequence: TGCAGCGTTTTCGAGGGTGGGTCCTACGAGCAGTACTTC. It specifies CSVFEGGSYEQYF. This chain uses TRBV29-1 with TRBJ2-7; weak D call: TRBD2 (5 bases). Germline V gives CDR1 SQVTM, CDR2 ANQGSEA. The CDR3 is 13 amino acids. The V and J ends lost 5 bases and 1 base respectively, with 12 bases between them.

V is TRBV15 and J is TRBJ2-3; D ambiguous. V was pared by 5 bases and J by 6 bases, with 9 bases between. CDR3 length equals 12 residues. In germline, CDR1 is LNHNV, CDR2 YYDKDF (reference sequence). The DNA for the CDR3 is TGTGCCACCAGCGGCCGGGCGGATACGCAGTATTTT. Translation: CATSGRADTQYF.

The chain is built from TRBV12-3 or TRBV12-4 and TRBJ2-3; no firm D call. The ends were cut back, 6 bases at V and 0 bases at J, with 13 bases in the middle. The CDR3 loop spans 15 amino acids. CDR3 sequence (DNA): TGTGCCAGCAGCCTCCGTTGGGAAAGCACAGATACGCAGTATTTT. As protein: CASSLRWESTDTQYF.

This chain uses TRBV2 with TRBJ1-2, with D possibly TRBD1 on 5 matching bases. Germline assignment: CDR1 SNHLY and CDR2 FYNNEI. This CDR3 region has 17 residues. Trimming removed 0 bases at V and 9 bases at J, with 23 bases between. The CDR3 DNA reads as TGTGCCAGCAGTGAAGCGCTTCGGGCAGGAGGGGTTGGTTGCTACACCTTC. Its translation: CASSEALRAGGVGCYTF.

CDR3 sequence: CASSTNGPYEQYF. The CDR3 DNA reads TGTGCCAGCAGCACGAACGGACCCTACGAGCAGTACTTC. The chain recombines TRBV7-8 with TRBJ2-7; unclear D gene. V dropped 5 bases and J dropped 2 bases, with 10 bases sitting between them. The CDR3 runs to 13 residues. The germline V gene has CDR1 SGHVS and CDR2 FQNEAQ.

This chain joins TRBV3-1 and TRBJ2-1, with D hard to call. The CDR3 sequence is 18 residues long. The germline V gene has CDR1 LGHDT and CDR2 YNNKEL (reference sequence). The V and J ends lost 0 bases and 2 bases respectively, with 17 bases between them. The CDR3 loop is CASSQESVWYYTYNEQFF. The CDR3 DNA is TGTGCCAGCAGCCAAGAATCGGTTTGGTACTACACCTACAATGAGCAGTTCTTC.

The V gene is TRBV23-1, the J gene TRBJ2-2, with D perhaps matching TRBD1 (6 bases). TRBV23-1 is given ORF status, its function remaining uncertain. This CDR3 region has 14 residues. Trimming removed 6 bases from V and 3 bases from J, with 11 bases in between. CDR3 nucleotide sequence: TGCGCCAGCAGGGCAGGGGAGTACACCGGGGAGCTGTTTTTT. It translates to CASRAGEYTGELFF.

The chain joins TRBV29-1 to TRBJ2-3; D may be TRBD1 (6 bases). The CDR3 runs to 14 residues. The V end lost 1 base, the J end lost 7 bases, and 15 bases lay between the germline ends. From germline, CDR1 is SQVTM and CDR2 ANQGSEA. CDR3 sequence (DNA): TGCAGCGTTGAAGGCAGGGACATCTTATATACGCAGTATTTT. Translating gives CSVEGRDILYTQYF.

This clonotype showed up just once. CDR3 bases: TGCAGCGTACCGGACAGGGACTATGGCTACACCTTC. This translates into CSVPDRDYGYTF. The chain uses TRBV29-1 and TRBJ1-2; 8 bases fit TRBD1. The germline V gene encodes CDR1 SQVTM and CDR2 ANQGSEA. J was trimmed by 3 bases and V by 6 bases; bases with no gene match: 3. The CDR3 contains 12 residues.

In this sample, this clonotype turned up once. This chain links TRBV28 with TRBJ2-7; 9 nucleotides line up with TRBD2. Germline CDR1 MDHEN, CDR2 SYDVKM. The CDR3 sequence is 15 residues long. V lost 7 bases and J lost 3; bases outside the gene matches: 10. This CDR3 reads CASIAAAGGYYEQYF. CDR3 coding DNA: TGTGCCAGCATCGCCGCGGCGGGAGGGTACTACGAGCAGTACTTC. The full variable domain, its missing parts supplied by reference TRBV28 and TRBJ2-7, is DVKVTQSSRYLVKRTGEKVFLECVQDMDHENMFWYRQDPGLGLRLIYFSYDVKMKEKGDIPEGYSVSREKKERFSLILESASTNQTSMYLCASIAAAGGYYEQYFGPGTRLTVT.

The chain recombines TRBV6-6 with TRBJ2-5; 11 bases are a match to TRBD2. CDR1 is MNHNY and CDR2 is SVGAGI in the germline V gene (reference sequence). V lost 4 bases, J lost 7 bases, and 8 bases stayed unmatched. The CDR3 is 15 amino acids. As DNA, the CDR3 is TGTGCCAGCAGTTCCTTTAGCGGGGGGGCGGGGACCCAGTACTTC. Its translation: CASSSFSGGAGTQYF.

The chain has TRBV15 and TRBJ2-7, with a possible D match to TRBD2 (6 bases). This CDR3 has 18 residues. Germline values: CDR1 LNHNV, CDR2 YYDKDF (reference sequence). Trimming removed 5 bases from V and 6 bases from J, with 29 bases in between. DNA for the CDR3: TGTGCCACCAGCGCCCAAACGGTGCTGGGCGGGATGAAGGGCGAGCAGTACTTC. Translation: CATSAQTVLGGMKGEQYF.

This clonotype was counted only a few times. This chain uses TRBV28 with TRBJ2-5; perhaps TRBD2 as D (6 bases). Germline CDR1 and CDR2: MDHEN and SYDVKM. V was shortened by 4 bases and J by 5 bases, with 11 bases between the two germline ends. This CDR3 region has 13 residues. DNA of the CDR3: TGTGCCAGCAGTTCCGGGACTGGGGAGACCCAGTACTTC. It specifies CASSSGTGETQYF.

This sequence joins TRBV2 and TRBJ2-1; 8 nucleotides line up with TRBD2. Trimming removed 6 bases from V and 4 bases from J; junction bases left unmatched: 8. Germline CDR1 SNHLY, CDR2 FYNNEI. This CDR3 has 15 residues. The CDR3 here is CASRKERERYNEQFF. CDR3 in DNA: TGTGCCAGCAGGAAAGAGCGGGAGCGATACAATGAGCAGTTCTTC.

This sequence joins TRBV24-1 and TRBJ2-2; D uncertain. Trimming left V 3 bases short and J 4 bases short, with 5 bases between. The germline CDR1 and CDR2 sequences are KGHDR and SFDVKD. The CDR3 consists of 13 residues. The CDR3 region has the DNA TGTGCCACCAGTGATAAAACCACCGGGGAGCTGTTTTTT. Its translation: CATSDKTTGELFF.

The chain couples TRBV29-1 to TRBJ1-2, with a tentative D call TRBD1 (5 bases). Trimming shortened V by 5 bases and J by 6 bases, and 22 bases separated the two germline ends. The CDR3 covers 15 residues. Germline CDR1 reads SQVTM; CDR2 reads ANQGSEA. The DNA for the CDR3 is TGCAGCGTTACCGGGACCCCGGGGCCCTATGATGGCTACACCTTC. As protein: CSVTGTPGPYDGYTF.

The gene calls are TRBV7-8 and TRBJ1-2, with a weak D call TRBD1 (6 bases). The CDR3 has 15 residues. V gave up 3 bases and J gave up 6 bases, with 17 bases separating them. The germline V gene encodes CDR1 SGHVS and CDR2 FQNEAQ. CDR3 in DNA: TGTGCCAGCAGCTTCCGACAGGAAAGGACTAATGGCTACACCTTC. Translating it yields CASSFRQERTNGYTF.

This rearrangement joins TRBV9 to TRBJ2-1, with 11 bases identical to TRBD2. V dropped 2 bases and J dropped 8; count of bases not matched to a gene: 3. Germline V gives CDR1 SGDLS, CDR2 YYNGEE. This CDR3 spans 14 amino acids. The CDR3: CASSVTSGGHEQFF. CDR3 coding DNA: TGTGCCAGCAGCGTTACTAGCGGGGGACATGAGCAGTTCTTC.

The rearrangement joins TRBV7-9 to TRBJ1-2; weak D call: TRBD1 (5 bases). This CDR3 is 16 amino acids long. The germline gives CDR1 SEHNR, CDR2 FQNEAQ (reference sequence). V gave up 5 bases and J gave up 0 bases, with 16 bases separating them. CDR3 sequence: CASSPELDRTNYGYTF. The CDR3 DNA reads as TGTGCCAGCAGCCCCGAGCTAGACAGAACTAACTATGGCTACACCTTC. Complete variable domain (other parts from reference TRBV7-9 and TRBJ1-2): DTGVSQNPRHKITKRGQNVTFRCDPISEHNRLYWYRQTLGQGPEFLTYFQNEAQLEKSRLLSDRFSAERPKGSFSTLEIQRTEQGDSAMYLCASSPELDRTNYGYTFGSGTRLTVV.

The chain is built from TRBV27 and TRBJ2-7; possible D gene TRBD1, 5 bases. The V end was cut by 5 bases, the J end by 4 bases, with 6 bases between. Germline V gene lookup returns CDR1 MNHEY and CDR2 SMNVEV (reference sequence). The CDR3 has 11 residues. The CDR3 region has the DNA TGTGCCAGCAGTGCAGGGTACGAGCAGTACTTC. It encodes CASSAGYEQYF.

By sample fraction, this clonotype is medium-sized (0.01 to 0.1%). The chain combines TRBV7-9 with TRBJ2-7; D is ambiguous. The CDR3 has 12 residues. Trimming cost V 5 bases and J 4 bases, with 9 bases left between them. Germline-derived CDR1 and CDR2 are SEHNR and FQNEAQ (reference sequence). The DNA for the CDR3 is TGTGCCAGCAGCGCGAGTTGGTACGAGCAGTACTTC. Its translation: CASSASWYEQYF.

V and J are TRBV29-1 and TRBJ2-4, with a possible D match to TRBD2 (7 bases). This CDR3 comprises 14 residues. In germline, CDR1 is SQVTM, CDR2 ANQGSEA. V lost 6 bases and J lost 5, with 17 bases in between. The CDR3 is CSVPEGGAQNIQYF. The DNA for the CDR3 is TGCAGCGTCCCTGAGGGGGGGGCGCAAAACATTCAGTACTTC.

The V gene is TRBV13, the J gene TRBJ1-3; weak D call: TRBD1 (5 bases). This CDR3 has 17 amino acids. Germline CDR1 PRHDT, CDR2 FYEKMQ (reference sequence). Trimming pared 0 bases from V and 0 bases from J, leaving 12 bases between. Here the CDR3 DNA reads TGTGCCAGCAGCTTAGGCCGGGGGGTCCGCTCTGGAAACACCATATATTTT. Amino acids: CASSLGRGVRSGNTIYF.

The chain couples TRBV12-3 or TRBV12-4 to TRBJ2-5; D might be TRBD1 or TRBD2, each matching 6 bases. Deletions cut 5 bases from V and 2 bases from J, with 9 bases between. CDR3 length: 13 residues. This CDR3 is CASSGGLQETQYF. As DNA, the CDR3 is TGTGCCAGCAGTGGGGGGCTGCAAGAGACCCAGTACTTC.

This clonotype occurred once. The chain joins TRBV7-3 to TRBJ2-3; 7 bases are a match to TRBD1. J lost 6 bases, V lost 3 bases, and 6 bases had no gene match. Germline CDR1 and CDR2: SGHTA and FQGTGA. The CDR3 has 14 amino acids. The CDR3 region has the DNA TGTGCCAGCAGCTTGGGACAGTCTCGGGATACGCAGTATTTT. Amino acid sequence: CASSLGQSRDTQYF. Variable domain in full (rest from reference TRBV7-3 and TRBJ2-3): GAGVSQTPSNKVTEKGKYVELRCDPISGHTALYWYRQSLGQGPEFLIYFQGTGAADDSGLPNDRFFAVRPEGSVSTLKIQRTERGDSAVYLCASSLGQSRDTQYFGPGTRLTVL.

The chain couples TRBV20-1 to TRBJ1-1, with D tentatively TRBD1 (5 bases). The CDR3 extends over 13 amino acids. CDR1 is DFQATT and CDR2 is SNEGSKA in the germline V gene (reference sequence). The V end was cut by 6 bases, the J end by 3 bases, with 14 bases between. CDR3: CSAMTALHTEAFF. In DNA form, the CDR3 reads TGCAGTGCGATGACAGCTCTACACACTGAAGCTTTCTTT.

The rearrangement links TRBV14 to TRBJ1-1; D gene ambiguous. The CDR3 has 11 amino acids. CDR1 SGHDN and CDR2 FVKESK come from the germline V gene. Trimming removed 1 base at V and 10 bases at J, with 7 bases between. The CDR3 sequence: CASSQGLGAFF. The CDR3 region has the DNA TGTGCCAGCAGCCAAGGGTTGGGAGCTTTCTTT.

The chain combines TRBV9 with TRBJ1-2; D unclear. CDR3 length: 13 amino acids. The germline CDR1 and CDR2 sequences are SGDLS and YYNGEE. Trimming pared 2 bases from V and 3 bases from J, leaving 8 bases between. The CDR3 DNA reads TGTGCCAGCAGCGTTAGGGCGGACTATGGCTACACCTTC. It yields the protein CASSVRADYGYTF.

The chain links TRBV29-1 to TRBJ1-4; 8 nucleotides line up with TRBD1. Per the germline V gene, CDR1 is SQVTM and CDR2 is ANQGSEA. V gave up 5 bases and J gave up 3 bases; unmatched junction bases: 14. This CDR3 comprises 17 residues. CDR3 DNA sequence: TGCAGCGTTCGGACAGGGAGGACTGGAGGTGCTAATGAAAAACTGTTTTTT. This codes for CSVRTGRTGGANEKLFF. Full variable domain (missing parts from reference TRBV29-1 and TRBJ1-4): SAVISQKPSRDICQRGTSLTIQCQVDSQVTMMFWYRQQPGQSLTLIATANQGSEATYESGFVIDKFPISRPNLTFSTLTVSNMSPEDSSIYLCSVRTGRTGGANEKLFFGSGTQLSVL.